Reported below is one T cell receptor (beta chain). Roughly 0.45 to 1 ug RNA was reverse transcribed with random hexamers. TCRdb analysed the immunoSEQ multiplex PCR reads with MiXCR anew, one entry per CDR3 protein. The table records more than 65,000 distinct CDR3 sequences, 90% to 95% of them present only once. Germline CDR1 is SGHDN and CDR2 is FVKESK. The CDR3 is 19 amino acids. V was pared by 1 base and J by 5 bases, with 12 bases of the junction left unmatched. The data were obtained in a study of CD8 T cells in Susac syndrome. The authors negatively isolated CD8+ and CD4+ T cells and FACS-enriched TEMRA cells.

Sequencing was carried out using CD8+ T cells from PBMCs. The gene calls are TRBV14 and TRBJ2-2; 11 bases line up with TRBD2. This clonotype was sampled from a human donor with multiple sclerosis. DNA of the CDR3: TGTGCCAGCAGCCAAGCGACTAGCGGGGCAGAATCGGGGACCGGGGAGCTGTTTTTT. Protein: CASSQATSGAESGTGELFF. The whole variable domain, filled in from reference TRBV14 and TRBJ2-2, reads EAGVTQFPSHSVIEKGQTVTLRCDPISGHDNLYWYRRVMGKEIKFLLHFVKESKQDESGMPNNRFLAERTGGTYSTLKVQPAELEDSGVYFCASSQATSGAESGTGELFFGEGSRLTVL.